These T cell receptor beta chains were read from a single sample in a study of blood T cell repertoires in COVID-19. Generated by immunoSEQ multiplex PCR, the TCRdb table keeps only in-frame clones and is missing some. Of some 56,000 clones listed, roughly 84% are singletons. The sequencing input was peripheral blood. The receptors were gathered from a woman of 80 years or more with acute or convalescent COVID-19. Both conserved end residues are part of each CDR3. A D gene is named only where the DNA matches it firmly. Size values are once, few and many counts, or a class for expanded clones, and some rows have none.

V	length	J	D	size	CDR3	DNA
TRBV3-1/TRBV3-2	15	TRBJ2-1	TRBD2	-	CASSPSLAGVGEQFF	TGTGCCAGCAGCCCTTCACTAGCGGGGGTCGGTGAGCAGTTCTTC
TRBV9	15	TRBJ2-5	-	-	CASSALGTAQETQYF	TGTGCCAGCAGCGCCCTCGGGACTGCTCAAGAGACCCAGTACTTC
TRBV2	14	TRBJ1-2	TRBD1	-	CASGGGTGEYGYTF	TGTGCCAGCGGGGGCGGGACAGGCGAATATGGCTACACCTTC
TRBV12-3/TRBV12-4	13	TRBJ2-7	TRBD2	once	CASSLGTSFEQYF	TGTGCCAGCAGCCTCGGGACTAGCTTTGAGCAGTACTTC
TRBV6-5	15	TRBJ2-3	TRBD2	-	CASSAERGGPDTQYF	TGTGCCAGCAGCGCCGAACGGGGGGGCCCAGATACGCAGTATTTT
TRBV6-5	13	TRBJ1-1	TRBD1	few	CASRATGGTEAFF	TGTGCCAGCAGAGCCACAGGGGGCACTGAAGCTTTCTTT
TRBV5-5	17	TRBJ1-6	-	-	CASSLAQGYFGNSPLHF	TGTGCCAGCAGCTTGGCACAGGGATATTTCGGTAATTCACCCCTCCACTTT
TRBV7-9	18	TRBJ2-4	-	once	CASSLKATVPGAKNIQYF	TGTGCCAGCAGCTTAAAAGCCACAGTGCCGGGGGCCAAAAACATTCAGTACTTC
TRBV5-4	16	TRBJ1-3	TRBD1	-	CASSFTGGAYGNTIYF	TGTGCCAGCAGCTTCACAGGGGGCGCTTACGGAAACACCATATATTTT
TRBV6-8	15	TRBJ1-1	-	-	CASSHQRGGSNEAFF	TGTGCCAGCAGTCACCAAAGGGGGGGGTCCAATGAAGCTTTCTTT
TRBV5-1	15	TRBJ1-1	TRBD1	-	CASSSQGAMNTEAFF	TGCGCCAGCAGCTCACAGGGGGCTATGAACACTGAAGCTTTCTTT
TRBV6-1	17	TRBJ1-5	-	few	CASRELSGSMSNQPQHF	TGTGCCAGCAGAGAATTATCGGGGTCCATGAGCAATCAGCCCCAGCATTTT
TRBV12-5	14	TRBJ2-7	-	-	CASGLIWAGHEQYF	TGTGCTAGTGGGCTTATTTGGGCAGGGCACGAGCAGTACTTC
TRBV7-3	15	TRBJ2-3	-	-	CASSLGGGRADTQYF	TGTGCCAGCAGCTTAGGGGGGGGGCGCGCAGATACGCAGTATTTT
TRBV11-2	15	TRBJ2-2	TRBD2	-	CASSPAAGGVGELFF	TGTGCCAGCAGCCCAGCAGCGGGGGGTGTCGGGGAGCTGTTTTTT
TRBV9	16	TRBJ2-5	TRBD2	-	CASSVDGAGGTETQYF	TGTGCCAGCAGCGTAGACGGGGCCGGGGGGACGGAGACCCAGTACTTC
TRBV5-6	17	TRBJ2-7	TRBD2	few	CASSFSLSTSVRYEQYF	TGTGCCAGCAGCTTCTCCCTTTCGACTAGCGTAAGGTACGAGCAGTACTTC
TRBV5-6	17	TRBJ1-6	-	-	CASSRNFGTRRNSPLHF	TGTGCCAGCAGCCGAAACTTCGGGACAAGAAGAAATTCACCCCTCCACTTT
TRBV4-2	15	TRBJ1-1	TRBD1	-	CASSPGQGMNTEAFF	TGTGCCAGCAGCCCGGGACAGGGAATGAACACTGAAGCTTTCTTT
TRBV30	12	TRBJ2-5	-	-	CAWSIWEETQYF	TGTGCCTGGAGTATTTGGGAGGAGACCCAGTACTTC
TRBV13	13	TRBJ2-1	TRBD2	-	CASSLGLAGLKFF	TGTGCCAGCAGCTTAGGACTAGCGGGCCTCAAGTTCTTC
TRBV18	15	TRBJ2-3	TRBD1	few	CASSPGTGGADTQYF	TGTGCCAGCTCACCGGGGACAGGGGGCGCAGATACGCAGTATTTT
TRBV5-8	14	TRBJ1-6	-	-	CASSLDSLNSPLHF	TGTGCCAGCAGCCTGGACAGCCTTAATTCACCCCTCCACTTT
TRBV4-1	15	TRBJ1-4	-	-	CASSQDGGTNEKLFF	TGCGCCAGCAGCCAGGATGGGGGGACTAATGAAAAACTGTTTTTT
TRBV6-6	14	TRBJ2-2	-	once	CASSNTPNTGELFF	TGTGCCAGCAGCAATACACCCAACACCGGGGAGCTGTTTTTT
TRBV7-6	13	TRBJ2-7	-	-	CASSLAQGYEQYF	TGTGCCAGCAGCTTAGCACAGGGTTACGAGCAGTACTTC
TRBV5-1	14	TRBJ2-5	-	-	CASKRGLDQETQYF	TGCGCCAGCAAGAGAGGCCTTGACCAAGAGACCCAGTACTTC
TRBV10-2	14	TRBJ1-3	TRBD1	-	CASRKTGSGNTIYF	TGCGCCAGCAGGAAGACAGGGTCTGGAAACACCATATATTTT
TRBV6-5	14	TRBJ1-1	-	-	CASRSRHLNTEAFF	TGTGCCAGCAGATCCCGACACCTGAACACTGAAGCTTTCTTT
TRBV7-2	14	TRBJ1-1	-	few	CASSSQGVNTEAFF	TGTGCCAGCAGCTCGCAGGGTGTGAACACTGAAGCTTTCTTT
TRBV5-1	16	TRBJ2-5	TRBD1	-	CASSLTGGNVGETQYF	TGCGCCAGCAGCTTGACAGGGGGCAATGTAGGGGAGACCCAGTACTTC
TRBV3-1/TRBV3-2	13	TRBJ1-2	TRBD1	-	CASRHDRGHGYTF	TGTGCCAGCAGACACGACAGGGGGCATGGCTACACCTTC
TRBV7-6	19	TRBJ2-1	-	-	CASSLSPRNRATSYNEQFF	TGTGCCAGCAGCTTAAGCCCTCGTAACAGGGCCACCTCCTACAATGAGCAGTTCTTC
TRBV19	16	TRBJ2-1	TRBD1	-	CASSSRQGLAGNEQFF	TGTGCCAGTAGTTCTCGACAGGGGTTGGCTGGGAATGAGCAGTTCTTC
TRBV3-1/TRBV3-2	15	TRBJ1-1	TRBD1	-	CASSHRGRGNTEAFF	TGTGCCAGCAGCCACAGGGGGCGGGGGAACACTGAAGCTTTCTTT
TRBV3-1/TRBV3-2	13	TRBJ2-3	-	-	CASSEGPAATQYF	TGTGCCAGCAGCGAGGGCCCGGCGGCTACGCAGTATTTT
TRBV5-4	13	TRBJ2-7	TRBD2	-	CASSLLRGGEQYF	TGTGCCAGCAGCTTGTTGCGGGGGGGCGAGCAGTACTTC
TRBV10-3	15	TRBJ2-2	-	-	CAISLQGSNTGELFF	TGTGCCATCTCCTTACAGGGATCGAACACCGGGGAGCTGTTTTTT
TRBV7-3	14	TRBJ2-1	TRBD1	-	CASSPRPDRGSQFF	TGTGCCAGCAGCCCAAGGCCGGACAGGGGGTCGCAGTTCTTC
TRBV27	15	TRBJ1-2	TRBD1	once	CASSSTGGNDYGYTF	TGTGCCAGCAGTTCGACAGGGGGCAACGACTATGGCTACACCTTC
TRBV11-3	14	TRBJ1-3	-	-	CASSLQDSGNTIYF	TGTGCCAGCAGCTTACAGGATTCCGGAAACACCATATATTTT
TRBV12-5	12	TRBJ1-1	-	-	CASGLIDTEAFF	TGTGCTAGTGGTTTGATAGACACTGAAGCTTTCTTT
TRBV4-2	16	TRBJ1-2	TRBD1	-	CASSQGKGQGDYGYTF	TGTGCCAGCAGCCAAGGGAAGGGACAGGGGGACTATGGCTACACCTTC
TRBV19	15	TRBJ1-3	-	-	CASSTDRSSGNTIYF	TGTGCCAGTAGTACGGACAGAAGCTCTGGAAACACCATATATTTT
TRBV5-5	13	TRBJ1-1	-	-	CASSLQDNTEAFF	TGTGCCAGCAGCTTACAGGACAACACTGAAGCTTTCTTT
TRBV24-1	17	TRBJ2-3	-	-	CATSAAEAGASTDTQYF	TGTGCCACCAGTGCCGCCGAGGCGGGGGCGAGCACAGATACGCAGTATTTT
TRBV10-3	16	TRBJ1-3	-	-	CAISEKTLGSGNTIYF	TGTGCCATCAGTGAAAAGACATTAGGCTCTGGAAACACCATATATTTT
TRBV30	18	TRBJ2-2	TRBD1	once	CAWSATPPDRGGTGELFF	TGTGCCTGGAGTGCTACCCCCCCGGACAGGGGTGGGACCGGGGAGCTGTTTTTT
TRBV7-6	16	TRBJ2-5	TRBD2	-	CASSLLAGDHGETQYF	TGTGCCAGCAGCTTATTAGCGGGGGACCACGGAGAGACCCAGTACTTC
TRBV29-1	14	TRBJ2-7	-	-	CSVVGTGSSYEQYF	TGCAGCGTTGTAGGTACAGGGAGCTCCTACGAGCAGTACTTC
TRBV5-1	13	TRBJ1-2	-	-	CASSGGNDYGYTF	TGCGCCAGCAGCGGAGGTAATGACTATGGCTACACCTTC